This T cell receptor beta chain was sequenced for a study of T cell responses to AZD1222 COVID-19 vaccine. Study-wide points: Compared with day 0, the breadth and depth of the Spike-specific TCR repertoire rose significantly after two doses of AZD1222. Scientists sampled the repertoires only once the peak T cell response had passed. Vaccine-associated CD4 TCRs spanned spike, dominant at 160-218 and 743-854.

This table comes from immunoSEQ multiplex PCR, and its TCRdb copy is limited to in-frame clones, with some not included. This table holds about 150,000 clones, approximately 85% found once. The CDR3 runs to 15 residues. V lost 7 bases and J 3 bases, leaving 15 bases between the germline ends. Looked up from germline, CDR1 is PRHDT and CDR2 is FYEKMQ (reference sequence). To note about this clone: Its antigen is currently unknown.

The chain carries TRBV13 and TRBJ2-2; D gene uncertain. The specimen comprised peripheral blood, sampled on day 0 of AZD1222 vaccination. The source of this sequence is an adult in good health. CDR3 sequence: CASTQWAAYTGELFF. CDR3 nucleotide sequence: TGTGCCAGCACCCAATGGGCAGCCTACACCGGGGAGCTGTTTTTT.